One sample yielded the 29 T cell receptor beta chains listed below, sequenced in a study of T cell responses to AZD1222 COVID-19 vaccine. TCRdb's table, derived via immunoSEQ multiplex PCR, lists solely in-frame clones and lacks some. The sample lists about 55,000 clones; 70% to 90% were seen once. The sequencing here drew on peripheral blood, taken on day 0 of AZD1222 vaccination. These receptors were collected from an adult in good health.

This chain links TRBV12-3 or TRBV12-4 with TRBJ2-7; a weak D match, TRBD2 (5 bases). The CDR3 loop spans 12 amino acids. The V and J ends lost 7 bases and 7 bases respectively, with 14 bases between them. CDR3 coding DNA: TGTGCCAGCACGAGGGTATTCAGGGAGCAGTACTTC. It yields the protein CASTRVFREQYF.

The chain is built from TRBV6-5 and TRBJ1-2; the match to TRBD1 covers 8 bases. The V segment lost 2 bases and the J segment 4 bases; nucleotides outside the gene matches: 3. This CDR3 has 14 amino acids. The germline V gene has CDR1 MNHEY and CDR2 SVGAGI. The CDR3: CASSYNRGFYGYTF. The CDR3 DNA sequence: TGTGCCAGCAGTTACAACAGGGGGTTCTATGGCTACACCTTC.

This chain joins TRBV18 and TRBJ2-7, with 8 bases fitting TRBD2. This CDR3 has 15 amino acids. Germline CDR1 and CDR2: KGHSH and LQKENI. V trimming: 2 bases; J trimming: 5 bases; junction bases outside the gene matches: 8. The chain's CDR3 is CASSPTGLDLHEQYF. CDR3 DNA sequence: TGTGCCAGCTCACCAACGGGACTAGACTTGCACGAGCAGTACTTC.

This rearrangement joins TRBV4-1 to TRBJ2-7, with a tentative D call TRBD1 (5 bases). Per the germline V gene, CDR1 is MGHRA and CDR2 is YSYEKL. Trimming shortened V by 8 bases and J by 0 bases, and 8 bases separated the two germline ends. The CDR3 totals 12 residues. CDR3 in DNA: TGCGCCAGCCAGGGTAACTCCTACGAGCAGTACTTC. Residues: CASQGNSYEQYF.

V is TRBV24-1 and J is TRBJ1-2; D possibly corresponds to TRBD1 (5 bases). V gave up 1 base and J gave up 8 bases, with 10 bases separating them. The CDR3 sequence is 13 residues long. Germline V lookup: CDR1 KGHDR, CDR2 SFDVKD. The CDR3 region is CATSDFQGGGYTF. The CDR3 DNA sequence: TGTGCCACCAGTGATTTTCAGGGAGGAGGCTACACCTTC.

The gene calls are TRBV27 and TRBJ1-6; possible D gene TRBD1, 5 bases. CDR1 and CDR2 (germline): MNHEY, SMNVEV (reference sequence). This CDR3 is 16 amino acids long. The V gene lost 5 bases and the J gene lost 6 bases, with 17 bases spanning the gap. CDR3 loop: CASSPLRGDRNSPLHF. The CDR3 DNA reads as TGTGCCAGCAGTCCCTTGAGAGGGGATCGTAATTCACCCCTCCACTTT.

V usage is TRBV7-2 and J usage is TRBJ1-3; D might be TRBD1 (5 bases). V lost 1 base and J lost 7, with 14 bases in between. CDR3 length: 15 amino acids. CDR1 and CDR2 from the germline V gene are SGHTA and FQGNSA. The DNA for the CDR3 is TGTGCCAGCAGCTTAGTGGGGGGGGAGCGGAACACCATATATTTT. This codes for CASSLVGGERNTIYF.

This clone was observed a handful of times. The J gene is TRBJ2-7, the V gene TRBV18; the D gene is possibly TRBD1 (6 bases). Trimming took off 4 bases at V and 2 bases at J, with 15 bases between the two ends. Germline V CDR1 and CDR2: KGHSH, LQKENI. This CDR3 is built from 15 residues. Here the CDR3 DNA reads TGTGCCAGCTCACTCCCAGACAGGATAGCCTACGAGCAGTACTTC. Protein: CASSLPDRIAYEQYF.

This clone appeared once. The chain carries TRBV18 and TRBJ1-1, with 8 bases aligning to TRBD1. Germline V CDR1 and CDR2: KGHSH, LQKENI. CDR3 size: 14 residues. The V gene end was trimmed by 6 bases and the J gene end by 1 base; junction bases not matched to a gene: 4. The DNA of the CDR3 is TGTGCCAGCTCTCCGACAGGGGAGAACACTGAAGCTTTCTTT. Residues: CASSPTGENTEAFF.

V and J are TRBV9 and TRBJ1-2; 7 bases fit TRBD1. The CDR3 has 12 amino acids. The trim removed 7 bases at V and 2 bases at J, leaving 2 bases unmatched. Germline V gives CDR1 SGDLS, CDR2 YYNGEE. The CDR3 DNA sequence: TGTGCCAGCTCACAGGGGAACTATGGCTACACCTTC. It translates to CASSQGNYGYTF.

This chain uses TRBV2 with TRBJ2-7, with no clear D. The CDR3 loop spans 13 amino acids. Looked up from germline, CDR1 is SNHLY and CDR2 is FYNNEI. The germline V and J ends were trimmed by 1 base and 2 bases, with 6 bases remaining between them. CDR3 loop: CASSEEYPYEQYF. In DNA form, the CDR3 reads TGTGCCAGCAGTGAAGAGTACCCCTACGAGCAGTACTTC.

The CDR3 DNA is TGTGCCAGTACTCTTGGGAACACTGAAGCTTTCTTT. This sequence encodes CASTLGNTEAFF. The chain couples TRBV5-6 to TRBJ1-1, with D uncertain. CDR3 size: 12 residues. V was trimmed by 8 bases and J by 1 base, leaving 9 bases between them. CDR1 and CDR2 (germline): SGHDT, YYEEEE. The whole variable domain, filled in from reference TRBV5-6 and TRBJ1-1, reads DAGVTQSPTHLIKTRGQQVTLRCSPKSGHDTVSWYQQALGQGPQFIFQYYEEEERQRGNFPDRFSGHQFPNYSSELNVNALLLGDSALYLCASTLGNTEAFFGQGTRLTVV.

The rearrangement links TRBV12-3 or TRBV12-4 to TRBJ2-7, with TRBD1 as a possible D gene (5 bases). The CDR3 totals 13 residues. The V end was cut by 5 bases, the J end by 3 bases, with 11 bases between. The CDR3 loop is CASSRGQGYEQYF. The CDR3 DNA sequence: TGTGCCAGCAGTCGCGGCCAGGGCTACGAGCAGTACTTC.

This clone has only a few counts. J is TRBJ1-3 and V is TRBV6-5; D is undetermined. V was trimmed by 2 bases and J by 4 bases, leaving 9 bases between them. Germline values: CDR1 MNHEY, CDR2 SVGAGI. The CDR3 is 14 amino acids. CDR3 coding DNA: TGTGCCAGCAGTTACGAACCCAACGGAAACACCATATATTTT. Translation: CASSYEPNGNTIYF.

V and J are TRBV24-1 and TRBJ1-2; D unresolved. Trimming took off 4 bases at V and 0 bases at J, with 8 bases between the two ends. The CDR3 has 14 amino acids. Germline CDR1 is KGHDR and CDR2 is SFDVKD. Here the CDR3 reads CATSDRETNYGYTF. CDR3 coding DNA: TGTGCCACCAGTGACCGGGAGACTAACTATGGCTACACCTTC.

The DNA of the CDR3 is TGTGCCAGCAGTGAAGGACAGAGCTATGGCTACACCTTC. Protein product: CASSEGQSYGYTF. This chain connects TRBV6-1 to TRBJ1-2; perhaps TRBD1 as D (5 bases). The CDR3 consists of 13 residues. The V gene's germline CDR1 is MNHNS and CDR2 SASEGT. V lost 1 base to trimming and J lost 4 bases, with 7 bases between them.

The chain employs TRBV3-1 (or the pseudogene TRBV3-2) and TRBJ1-1; TRBD1 aligns across 8 bases. This CDR3 spans 13 amino acids. The junction had 5 bases not matched to a gene; V was cut back by 4 bases and J by 7 bases. Germline V gene data show CDR1 as LGHDT and CDR2 as YNNKEL (reference sequence). CDR3 residues: CASSPDRVGEAFF. CDR3 nucleotide sequence: TGTGCCAGCAGCCCGGACAGGGTGGGTGAAGCTTTCTTT.

This sequence joins TRBV7-8 and TRBJ1-1; 11 bases align to TRBD1. The V and J ends lost 1 base and 5 bases, in that order; junction bases with no gene match: 0. Germline values: CDR1 SGHVS, CDR2 FQNEAQ. The CDR3 runs 14 residues. This CDR3 reads CASSLGDRGTEAFF. The CDR3 DNA is TGTGCCAGCAGCTTAGGGGACAGGGGGACTGAAGCTTTCTTT.

V and J are TRBV28 and TRBJ1-2, with D tentatively TRBD1 (5 bases). This CDR3 region has 13 residues. The germline V and J ends were trimmed by 8 bases and 2 bases, with 12 bases remaining between them. Germline V gene lookup returns CDR1 MDHEN and CDR2 SYDVKM. The CDR3 reads CASWTTANYGYTF. Here the CDR3 DNA reads TGTGCCAGCTGGACGACAGCCAACTATGGCTACACCTTC.

The chain joins TRBV6-1 to TRBJ1-6, with D perhaps matching TRBD1 (6 bases). The germline V gene has CDR1 MNHNS and CDR2 SASEGT. CDR3 size: 13 residues. Trimming took 3 bases from V and 7 from J, leaving 7 bases between them. The CDR3 DNA reads as TGTGCCAGCAGTGAGGGACAAAATTCACCCCTCCACTTT. Protein sequence: CASSEGQNSPLHF.

This chain joins TRBV19 and TRBJ2-2; 8 bases agree with TRBD1. The germline V gene encodes CDR1 LNHDA and CDR2 SQIVND (reference sequence). V trimming: 6 bases; J trimming: 4 bases; junction bases outside the gene matches: 7. The CDR3 totals 15 residues. Here the CDR3 reads CASRPTGAGTGELFF. CDR3 bases: TGTGCCAGTAGACCGACAGGGGCGGGCACCGGGGAGCTGTTTTTT. Full variable domain (rest looked up from reference TRBV19 and TRBJ2-2): DGGITQSPKYLFRKEGQNVTLSCEQNLNHDAMYWYRQDPGQGLRLIYYSQIVNDFQKGDIAEGYSVSREKKESFPLTVTSAQKNPTAFYLCASRPTGAGTGELFFGEGSRLTVL.

The chain couples TRBV11-1 to TRBJ1-4, with D hard to call. Germline loops: CDR1 SGHAT, CDR2 FQDESV (reference sequence). V lost 5 bases and J lost 0, with 7 bases in between. The CDR3 spans 14 residues. CDR3 protein: CASSRHPTNEKLFF. The CDR3 bases are TGTGCCAGCAGCCGACATCCAACTAATGAAAAACTGTTTTTT.

This chain links TRBV19 with TRBJ1-4; D perhaps matches TRBD1 (5 bases). Germline V gene sequence: CDR1 LNHDA, CDR2 SQIVND (reference sequence). Trimming removed 5 bases from V and 0 bases from J, with 10 bases in between. This CDR3 has 15 residues. In DNA form, the CDR3 reads TGTGCCAGTAGTTGGGGCAGGACAACTAATGAAAAACTGTTTTTT. This codes for CASSWGRTTNEKLFF.

CDR3 in amino acids: CASRVSGGSYEQYF. CDR3 nucleotides: TGTGCCAGCAGGGTTAGCGGGGGGTCCTACGAGCAGTACTTC. The rearrangement links TRBV6-5 to TRBJ2-7, with 10 bases aligning to TRBD2. With 6 bases clipped from V and 1 base from J, the junction kept 3 bases outside the gene matches. The CDR3 length is 14 residues. Germline assignment: CDR1 MNHEY and CDR2 SVGAGI.

The gene calls are TRBV5-6 and TRBJ1-5; tentatively, D is TRBD1 (5 bases). Germline CDR1 is SGHDT and CDR2 is YYEEEE. Trimming shortened V by 4 bases and J by 0 bases, and 11 bases separated the two germline ends. The CDR3 runs 15 residues. In nucleotides, the CDR3 is TGTGCCAGCAGCCCCGGGACGTCTAGCAATCAGCCCCAGCATTTT. Translating gives CASSPGTSSNQPQHF.

The sample holds a few counts of this clone. The chain couples TRBV6-1 to TRBJ2-1; TRBD1 agrees at 7 bases. The germline V gene encodes CDR1 MNHNS and CDR2 SASEGT. With 2 bases clipped from V and 3 bases from J, the junction kept 7 bases outside the gene matches. The CDR3 is 16 amino acids. CDR3 sequence: CASSERNRGLYNEQFF. DNA of the CDR3: TGTGCCAGCAGTGAAAGGAACAGGGGTCTCTACAATGAGCAGTTCTTC.

The chain links TRBV7-4 to TRBJ1-1; no clear D. The germline V gene has CDR1 SGHVT and CDR2 SQSDAQ. V was clipped by 3 bases and J by 6 bases, with 14 bases between them. The length of the CDR3 is 14 residues. CDR3 residues: CASSFNGLLAEAFF. CDR3 sequence (DNA): TGTGCCAGCAGCTTTAACGGACTTCTGGCTGAAGCTTTCTTT.

The chain joins TRBV6-5 to TRBJ2-7; no reliable D call. Trimming shortened V by 5 bases and J by 2 bases, and 10 bases separated the two germline ends. This CDR3 contains 13 residues. Germline V gives CDR1 MNHEY, CDR2 SVGAGI. The CDR3 sequence: CASSQSPTYEQYF. DNA for the CDR3: TGTGCCAGCAGTCAAAGTCCCACCTACGAGCAGTACTTC.

The V and J genes are TRBV12-3 or TRBV12-4 and TRBJ2-7; possibly TRBD1 for D (6 bases). This CDR3 spans 11 amino acids. Trimming pared 6 bases from V and 6 bases from J, leaving 9 bases between. The CDR3 protein is CASSRGSEQYF. CDR3 in DNA: TGTGCCAGCAGCAGGGGTTCCGAGCAGTACTTC.